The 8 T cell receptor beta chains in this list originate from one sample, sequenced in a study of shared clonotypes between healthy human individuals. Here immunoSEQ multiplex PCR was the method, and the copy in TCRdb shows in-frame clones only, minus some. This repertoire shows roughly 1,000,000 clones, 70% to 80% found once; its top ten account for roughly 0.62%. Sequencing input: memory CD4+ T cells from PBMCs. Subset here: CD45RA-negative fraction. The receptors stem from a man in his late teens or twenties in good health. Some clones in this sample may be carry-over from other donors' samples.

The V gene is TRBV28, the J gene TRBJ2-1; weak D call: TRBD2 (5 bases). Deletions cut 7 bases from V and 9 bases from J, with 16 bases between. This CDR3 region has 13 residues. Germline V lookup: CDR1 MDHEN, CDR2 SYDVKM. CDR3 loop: CASTSDPRGEQFF. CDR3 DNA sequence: TGTGCCAGCACCTCAGACCCTCGGGGTGAGCAGTTCTTC.

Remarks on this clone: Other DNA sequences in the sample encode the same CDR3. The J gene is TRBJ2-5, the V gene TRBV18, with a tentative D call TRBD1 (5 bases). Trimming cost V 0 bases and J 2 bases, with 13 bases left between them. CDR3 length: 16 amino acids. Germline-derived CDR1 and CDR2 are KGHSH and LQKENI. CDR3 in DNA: TGTGCCAGCTCACCACCGGTGGCAGGGCTTCAAGAGACCCAGTACTTC. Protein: CASSPPVAGLQETQYF.

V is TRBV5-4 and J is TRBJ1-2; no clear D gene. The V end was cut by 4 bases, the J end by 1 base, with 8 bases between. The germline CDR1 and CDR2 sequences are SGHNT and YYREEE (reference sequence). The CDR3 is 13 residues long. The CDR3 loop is CASSPDGNYGYTF. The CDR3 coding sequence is TGTGCCAGCAGCCCGGACGGTAACTATGGCTACACCTTC.

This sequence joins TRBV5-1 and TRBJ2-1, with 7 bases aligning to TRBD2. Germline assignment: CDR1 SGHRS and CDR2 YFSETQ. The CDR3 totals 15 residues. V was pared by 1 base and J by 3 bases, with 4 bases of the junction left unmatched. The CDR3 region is CASSLTPSGYNEQFF. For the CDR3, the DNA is TGCGCCAGCAGCTTGACCCCTAGCGGCTACAATGAGCAGTTCTTC.

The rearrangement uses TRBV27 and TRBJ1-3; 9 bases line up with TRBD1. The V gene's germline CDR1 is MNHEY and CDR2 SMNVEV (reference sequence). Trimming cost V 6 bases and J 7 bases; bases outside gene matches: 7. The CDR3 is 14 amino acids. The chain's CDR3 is CASSSTGGSNTIYF. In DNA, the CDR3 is TGTGCCAGCAGCTCCACAGGGGGCTCGAACACCATATATTTT.

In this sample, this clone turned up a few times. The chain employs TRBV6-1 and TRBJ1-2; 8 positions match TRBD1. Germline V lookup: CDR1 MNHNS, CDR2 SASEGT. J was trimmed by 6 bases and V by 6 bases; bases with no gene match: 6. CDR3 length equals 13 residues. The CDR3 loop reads CASRGTGLDGYTF. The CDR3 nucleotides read TGTGCCAGCAGGGGGACAGGCTTGGATGGCTACACCTTC.

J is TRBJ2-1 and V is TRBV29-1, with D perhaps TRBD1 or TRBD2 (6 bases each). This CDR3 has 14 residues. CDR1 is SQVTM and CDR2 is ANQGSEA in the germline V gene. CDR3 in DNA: TGCGGGGGCCGGCGGGACCCCTCCTACAATGAGCAGTTCTTC. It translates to CGGRRDPSYNEQFF.

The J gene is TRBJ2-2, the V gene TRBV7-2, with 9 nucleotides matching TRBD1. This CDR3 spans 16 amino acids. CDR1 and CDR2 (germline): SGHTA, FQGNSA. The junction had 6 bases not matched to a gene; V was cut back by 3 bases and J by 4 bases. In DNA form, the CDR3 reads TGTGCCAGCAGCTTGGGACAGGGTCTCCGCACCGGGGAGCTGTTTTTT. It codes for CASSLGQGLRTGELFF.